One and the same sample provided the 26 T cell receptor beta chains below, sequenced in a study of blood T cell repertoires in COVID-19. TCRdb's copy holds only in-frame clones and misses some; the assay was immunoSEQ multiplex PCR. Here the sample spans 340,000 or so clones, approximately 83% being singletons. Sequenced input: PBMCs or T cells enriched from blood (not recorded which). These receptors originate from a middle-aged woman with acute COVID-19.

The V and J genes are TRBV7-9 and TRBJ2-5, with TRBD1 as a possible D gene (6 bases). Germline values: CDR1 SEHNR, CDR2 FQNEAQ (reference sequence). V dropped 3 bases and J dropped 3 bases, with 17 bases sitting between them. The CDR3 contains 16 residues. CDR3 in amino acids: CASSLHPGTPKETQYF. The CDR3 nucleotides are TGTGCCAGCAGCTTGCACCCCGGGACACCGAAAGAGACCCAGTACTTC.

The chain couples TRBV7-2 to TRBJ2-7; 9 nucleotides agree with TRBD2. V was pared by 5 bases and J by 6 bases, with 14 bases of the junction left unmatched. Germline V gene sequence: CDR1 SGHTA, CDR2 FQGNSA. This CDR3 is built from 16 residues. The CDR3 DNA reads TGTGCCAGCAGCCTATCAGGAGTTAGCGGGAGTGGCGAGCAGTACTTC. It encodes CASSLSGVSGSGEQYF.

V is TRBV6-2 or TRBV6-3 and J is TRBJ1-1, with TRBD1 identical over 9 bases. V gave up 5 bases and J gave up 5 bases; unmatched junction bases: 3. The germline CDR1 and CDR2 sequences are MNHEY and SVGEGT. This CDR3 is 13 amino acids long. The CDR3 here is CASSDGTGTEAFF. For the CDR3, the DNA is TGTGCCAGCAGTGATGGGACAGGGACTGAAGCTTTCTTT.

The gene calls are TRBV29-1 and TRBJ1-2; D unclear. Trimming removed 2 bases from V and 5 bases from J, with 3 bases in between. CDR1 is SQVTM and CDR2 is ANQGSEA in the germline V gene. CDR3 length: 10 residues. The CDR3 reads CSVEYYGYTF. Written as DNA, the CDR3 is TGCAGCGTTGAATATTATGGCTACACCTTC. The full variable domain, completed using reference TRBV29-1 and TRBJ1-2, is SAVISQKPSRDICQRGTSLTIQCQVDSQVTMMFWYRQQPGQSLTLIATANQGSEATYESGFVIDKFPISRPNLTFSTLTVSNMSPEDSSIYLCSVEYYGYTFGSGTRLTVV.

The CDR3 region is CSASVGRGFQETQYF. The CDR3 coding sequence is TGCAGTGCTAGTGTCGGCAGGGGGTTTCAAGAGACCCAGTACTTC. This rearrangement joins TRBV20-1 to TRBJ2-5; 7 bases line up with TRBD1. This CDR3 is built from 15 residues. J lost 2 bases, V lost 3 bases, and 9 bases had no gene match. Looked up from germline, CDR1 is DFQATT and CDR2 is SNEGSKA (reference sequence).

The chain has TRBV24-1 and TRBJ2-7, with TRBD2 matching over 8 bases. Germline CDR1 and CDR2: KGHDR and SFDVKD. The J segment lost 5 bases and the V segment lost 9 bases, leaving 8 bases of the junction unmatched. The CDR3 has 13 amino acids. The CDR3 region is CATASGSVDEQYF. The CDR3 nucleotides read TGTGCCACCGCGAGCGGGAGCGTCGACGAGCAGTACTTC.

This chain links TRBV4-2 with TRBJ2-1; TRBD2 matches 13 bases. The junction had 2 bases not matched to a gene; V was cut back by 2 bases and J by 7 bases. Germline CDR1 reads LGHNA; CDR2 reads YNFKEQ. This CDR3 contains 15 residues. The DNA of the CDR3 is TGTGCCAGCAGCCAAACTAGCGGGAGGGGGAATGAGCAGTTCTTC. Translating it yields CASSQTSGRGNEQFF.

This clone has more than one count but fewer than ten. The chain uses TRBV25-1 and TRBJ1-1, with 10 nucleotides matching TRBD1. Germline CDR1 MGHDK, CDR2 SYGVNS. The CDR3 is 15 residues long. Unmatched junction bases numbered 6, after V lost 3 bases and J lost 5 bases. Written as DNA, the CDR3 is TGTGCCAGCAGTGATTCGGGACAGGGGCGTACTGAAGCTTTCTTT. As protein: CASSDSGQGRTEAFF.

The chain joins TRBV18 to TRBJ1-5; 7 bases match TRBD1. The V and J ends lost 6 bases and 6 bases, in that order; junction bases with no gene match: 17. This CDR3 contains 17 residues. CDR1 is KGHSH and CDR2 is LQKENI in the germline V gene. The CDR3 here is CASSVTGSSRLGQPQHF. DNA of the CDR3: TGTGCCAGCTCTGTGACAGGGAGCTCCCGACTTGGTCAGCCCCAGCATTTT.

V gene TRBV9 combines with J gene TRBJ2-1; a possible D gene is TRBD1 (6 bases). The length of the CDR3 is 15 residues. CDR1 is SGDLS and CDR2 is YYNGEE in the germline V gene. V lost 6 bases to trimming and J lost 1 base, with 14 bases between them. The CDR3 is CASTRTEDSYNEQFF. The CDR3 DNA follows: TGTGCCAGCACTAGGACAGAAGATTCCTACAATGAGCAGTTCTTC.

The rearrangement links TRBV4-3 to TRBJ2-1; the match to TRBD2 covers 7 bases. CDR1 and CDR2 from the germline V gene are LGHNA and YSLEER. Unmatched junction bases numbered 10, after V lost 1 base and J lost 10 bases. The CDR3 has 15 amino acids. In nucleotides, the CDR3 is TGCGCCAGCAGCCAAGGCGGGAGTTCTCTAAGGGAGCAGTTCTTC. This gives the protein CASSQGGSSLREQFF.

The rearrangement joins TRBV28 to TRBJ2-7; 10 nucleotides agree with TRBD1. The trim removed 6 bases at V and 6 bases at J, leaving 14 bases unmatched. The CDR3 has 16 amino acids. The germline V gene has CDR1 MDHEN and CDR2 SYDVKM. The chain's CDR3 is CASSHGTGVDQSEQYF. The DNA of the CDR3 is TGTGCCAGCAGCCACGGGACAGGGGTGGACCAAAGCGAGCAGTACTTC.

Worth noting for this clone: The sample holds other DNA sequences that translate to the same CDR3. This sequence joins TRBV19 and TRBJ2-6, with D possibly TRBD2 on 7 matching bases. Germline-derived CDR1 and CDR2 are LNHDA and SQIVND (reference sequence). The CDR3 runs 15 residues. V was pared by 8 bases and J by 4 bases, with 15 bases between. The CDR3 loop is CASRGGGMGANVLTF. CDR3 sequence (DNA): TGTGCCAGTCGGGGAGGGGGTATGGGGGCCAACGTCCTGACTTTC.

The J gene is TRBJ1-4, the V gene TRBV7-6, with 9 nucleotides matching TRBD1. Germline CDR1 and CDR2: SGHVS and FNYEAQ. The CDR3 length is 15 residues. Trimming cost V 5 bases and J 3 bases; bases outside gene matches: 4. The CDR3 region is CASSPGTGSNEKLFF. Written as DNA, the CDR3 is TGTGCCAGCAGCCCCGGGACAGGGTCTAATGAAAAACTGTTTTTT.

For the CDR3, the DNA is TGTGCCAGCAGCTCGACAGGGACTAGCACAGATACGCAGTATTTT. Translation: CASSSTGTSTDTQYF. The chain carries TRBV7-9 and TRBJ2-3, with a possible D match to TRBD1 (7 bases). The V end lost 4 bases, the J end lost 0 bases, and 11 bases lay between the germline ends. The length of the CDR3 is 15 residues. CDR1 and CDR2 (germline): SEHNR, FQNEAQ (reference sequence).

The chain joins TRBV11-2 to TRBJ1-3; 7 bases fit TRBD1. Trimming took 5 bases from V and 3 from J; bases not matched to a gene: 10. Germline V gene sequence: CDR1 SGHAT, CDR2 FQNNGV. The CDR3 contains 16 residues. The CDR3 loop is CASSILRGGFGNTIYF. CDR3 nucleotide sequence: TGTGCCAGCAGCATACTAAGAGGGGGCTTTGGAAACACCATATATTTT.

The J gene is TRBJ2-3, the V gene TRBV19; no reliable D call. The CDR3 length is 16 residues. CDR1 is LNHDA, CDR2 SQIVND, per germline (reference sequence). Between the trimmed V and J ends, which lost 7 bases and 1 base, there was a span of 18 bases. DNA for the CDR3: TGTGCCAGTAACACCGCAGGCCCCTTGGGCACAGATACGCAGTATTTT. Amino acid sequence: CASNTAGPLGTDTQYF.

This sequence joins TRBV12-3 or TRBV12-4 and TRBJ1-2, with 8 bases lining up with TRBD1. Trimming took 5 bases from V and 4 from J; bases not matched to a gene: 3. This CDR3 comprises 13 residues. The chain's CDR3 is CASSRTGGYGYTF. CDR3 DNA: TGTGCCAGCAGTCGAACAGGGGGCTATGGCTACACCTTC.

The gene calls are TRBV5-1 and TRBJ2-5; D may be TRBD2 (7 bases). Germline assignment: CDR1 SGHRS and CDR2 YFSETQ. The V end was cut by 3 bases, the J end by 5 bases, with 14 bases between. This CDR3 has 14 amino acids. CDR3 in amino acids: CASSSEGGGETQYF. CDR3 in DNA: TGCGCCAGCAGCTCCGAGGGGGGAGGGGAGACCCAGTACTTC. Filled out from reference TRBV5-1 and TRBJ2-5, the complete variable domain reads KAGVTQTPRYLIKTRGQQVTLSCSPISGHRSVSWYQQTPGQGLQFLFEYFSETQRNKGNFPGRFSGRQFSNSRSEMNVSTLELGDSALYLCASSSEGGGETQYFGPGTRLLVL.

The chain uses TRBV19 and TRBJ2-7, with 9 bases that match TRBD2. Germline CDR1 reads LNHDA; CDR2 reads SQIVND (reference sequence). Unmatched junction bases numbered 6, after V lost 6 bases and J lost 0 bases. The length of the CDR3 is 15 residues. CDR3 in amino acids: CASSRGLASSYEQYF. The CDR3 region has the DNA TGTGCCAGTAGCCGGGGACTAGCCAGCTCCTACGAGCAGTACTTC.

V and J are TRBV5-6 and TRBJ2-7, with 8 bases fitting TRBD2. V was clipped by 4 bases and J by 6 bases; unmatched bases: 18. The CDR3 consists of 17 residues. Germline values: CDR1 SGHDT, CDR2 YYEEEE. The CDR3 region is CASSALGGTRRRSEQYF. Written as DNA, the CDR3 is TGTGCCAGCAGCGCGTTGGGCGGGACTAGACGGAGGTCCGAGCAGTACTTC.

This clone has more than one count but fewer than ten. This sequence joins TRBV3-1 (or the pseudogene TRBV3-2) and TRBJ1-5, with D unresolved. Germline V lookup: CDR1 LGHDT, CDR2 YNNKEL (reference sequence). With 4 bases removed from V and 5 bases from J, the gap between germline ends came to 9 bases. The CDR3 covers 13 residues. CDR3 sequence: CASSREGHQPQHF. For the CDR3, the DNA is TGTGCCAGCAGCCGAGAGGGCCATCAGCCCCAGCATTTT.

This sequence joins TRBV4-3 and TRBJ1-2, with TRBD1 as a possible D gene (6 bases). The CDR3 runs 18 residues. V was trimmed by 0 bases and J by 4 bases, leaving 21 bases between them. Germline CDR1 is LGHNA and CDR2 is YSLEER. The CDR3 DNA sequence: TGCGCCAGCAGCCAAGAAAGGTCCCTTCCAGGGGCTCCCTATGGCTACACCTTC. It translates to CASSQERSLPGAPYGYTF.

This rearrangement joins TRBV7-2 to TRBJ2-3; TRBD1 aligns across 9 bases. The germline V gene encodes CDR1 SGHTA and CDR2 FQGNSA. The trim removed 5 bases at V and 2 bases at J, leaving 2 bases unmatched. The CDR3 is made up of 14 amino acids. The CDR3 spells CASSRDRATDTQYF. The CDR3 coding sequence is TGTGCCAGCAGCCGGGACAGGGCCACAGATACGCAGTATTTT.

The CDR3 region has the DNA TGTGCCAGCAGCGTAGTCAGGGGAAGCCGTCCTGGAAACACCATATATTTT. Residues: CASSVVRGSRPGNTIYF. The J gene is TRBJ1-3, the V gene TRBV9, with D maybe TRBD1 (6 bases). Germline V gene data show CDR1 as SGDLS and CDR2 as YYNGEE. The CDR3 runs to 17 residues. Trimming left V 0 bases short and J 2 bases short, with 15 bases between.

The chain uses TRBV18 and TRBJ2-3; 10 nucleotides align to TRBD1. The ends lost 6 bases at V and 5 bases at J; junction bases unmatched: 5. The germline gives CDR1 KGHSH, CDR2 LQKENI. This CDR3 is 14 amino acids long. CDR3 DNA sequence: TGTGCCAGCTCCGCCTGGACAGGGGGAGATACGCAGTATTTT. Protein sequence: CASSAWTGGDTQYF.